These 27 T cell receptor beta chains share one sample of origin, sequenced in a study of blood T cell repertoires in COVID-19. Clones were sequenced by immunoSEQ multiplex PCR, and TCRdb holds only the in-frame ones, with some missing. This table holds 120,000 or so clones, around nine tenths found once. The sequenced sample consisted of peripheral blood. These TCRs come from a human donor in a cohort sampled during active COVID-19.

The chain links TRBV4-1 to TRBJ1-2, with D tentatively TRBD1 (5 bases). Trimming took off 4 bases at V and 2 bases at J, with 14 bases between the two ends. The germline V gene encodes CDR1 MGHRA and CDR2 YSYEKL. This CDR3 comprises 15 residues. This chain's CDR3 is CASSPVGGENYGYTF. The CDR3 DNA follows: TGCGCCAGCAGCCCGGTGGGGGGAGAGAACTATGGCTACACCTTC.

The chain has TRBV6-4 and TRBJ1-1; no reliable D call. The germline V gene encodes CDR1 MRHNA and CDR2 SNTAGT. The ends were cut back, 5 bases at V and 11 bases at J, with 21 bases in the middle. The CDR3 is 14 amino acids. The CDR3, as DNA: TGTGCCAGCAGTACCGGGCCATTATCTAGAGGGGCTTTCTTT. It translates to CASSTGPLSRGAFF.

The rearrangement joins TRBV6-1 to TRBJ2-1; 9 bases are shared with TRBD2. Per the germline V gene, CDR1 is MNHNS and CDR2 is SASEGT. This CDR3 contains 16 residues. V gave up 4 bases and J gave up 3 bases; unmatched junction bases: 7. In DNA, the CDR3 is TGTGCCAGCAGTGCACAACCTAGCGGGAACTACAATGAGCAGTTCTTC. Protein sequence: CASSAQPSGNYNEQFF.

This chain uses TRBV4-1 with TRBJ2-4; 8 positions agree with TRBD1. This CDR3 region has 17 residues. The germline V gene has CDR1 MGHRA and CDR2 YSYEKL. Germline trimming cut 1 base from V and 0 bases from J; bases unmatched to any gene: 5. This CDR3 is CASSQGRQGLAKNIQYF. Written as DNA, the CDR3 is TGCGCCAGCAGCCAAGGGAGACAGGGGCTAGCCAAAAACATTCAGTACTTC.

This chain joins TRBV12-2 and TRBJ1-5. TRBV12-2 has pseudogene status. The CDR3 covers 16 residues. The CDR3 region has the DNA TGTGCAAGTCGCTCCGCCGGGATGGGAAGCAATCAGCCCCAGCATTTT. Encoded protein: CASRSAGMGSNQPQHF.

This clone was recorded once. V gene TRBV7-9 combines with J gene TRBJ2-3, with 7 bases that match TRBD2. Looked up from germline, CDR1 is SEHNR and CDR2 is FQNEAQ (reference sequence). V was clipped by 3 bases and J by 2 bases; unmatched bases: 8. The CDR3 is 16 residues long. CDR3 DNA sequence: TGTGCCAGCAGCTTCGGACTAGGTGCGGCCACAGATACGCAGTATTTT. This encodes CASSFGLGAATDTQYF.

The gene calls are TRBV27 and TRBJ2-5, with 10 nucleotides matching TRBD1. The germline gives CDR1 MNHEY, CDR2 SMNVEV (reference sequence). The V segment lost 3 bases and the J segment 5 bases; nucleotides outside the gene matches: 3. The CDR3 consists of 14 residues. This chain's CDR3 is CASSFGTGVETQYF. The CDR3 bases are TGTGCCAGCAGTTTTGGGACAGGGGTGGAGACCCAGTACTTC.

This chain links TRBV10-3 with TRBJ2-7; TRBD2 might be the D (6 bases). Germline V gene lookup returns CDR1 ENHRY and CDR2 SYGVKD. Between the trimmed V and J ends, which lost 2 bases and 5 bases, there was a span of 13 bases. The CDR3 runs to 14 residues. The DNA of the CDR3 is TGTGCCATCAGTGAGGGCGGGACCCATAACGAGCAGTACTTC. Translating gives CAISEGGTHNEQYF.

The gene calls are TRBV9 and TRBJ2-5, with a weak D call TRBD2 (5 bases). Deletions cut 4 bases from V and 5 bases from J, with 15 bases between. Germline loops: CDR1 SGDLS, CDR2 YYNGEE. This CDR3 has 14 amino acids. The CDR3 spells CASSTRDFGETQYF. In nucleotides, the CDR3 is TGTGCCAGCAGCACTCGGGATTTTGGGGAGACCCAGTACTTC.

The chain joins TRBV20-1 to TRBJ2-1, with D unclear. V was shortened by 2 bases and J by 9 bases, with 8 bases between the two germline ends. The CDR3 is made up of 11 amino acids. Germline V gene data show CDR1 as DFQATT and CDR2 as SNEGSKA (reference sequence). CDR3 sequence reads: CSARLNGEQFF. Here the CDR3 DNA reads TGCAGTGCTAGATTAAACGGTGAGCAGTTCTTC.

In its sample, this clone was seen a few times. The chain has TRBV19 and TRBJ2-7; 8 nucleotides line up with TRBD1. The CDR3 loop spans 15 amino acids. Per the germline V gene, CDR1 is LNHDA and CDR2 is SQIVND (reference sequence). With V trimmed by 4 bases and J by 5 bases, 10 bases remained unmatched. CDR3 protein: CASSNSGTGSHEQYF. The DNA for the CDR3 is TGTGCCAGTAGTAACTCCGGGACAGGTTCTCACGAGCAGTACTTC.

The V gene is TRBV18, the J gene TRBJ2-1, with a tentative D call TRBD1 (7 bases). This CDR3 comprises 15 residues. Germline CDR1 and CDR2: KGHSH and LQKENI. The ends were cut back, 2 bases at V and 9 bases at J, with 17 bases in the middle. The CDR3 protein is CASSPVSAGGGEQFF. In DNA form, the CDR3 reads TGTGCCAGCTCACCAGTCTCGGCAGGGGGAGGTGAGCAGTTCTTC.

The V and J genes are TRBV2 and TRBJ2-2; D is possibly TRBD1 (5 bases). Germline V lookup: CDR1 SNHLY, CDR2 FYNNEI. CDR3 length equals 15 residues. Trimming removed 5 bases at V and 4 bases at J, with 14 bases between. CDR3 DNA: TGTGCCAGCAGTTGGACACGCCAAGCCACCGGGGAGCTGTTTTTT. This gives the protein CASSWTRQATGELFF.

The chain couples TRBV7-9 to TRBJ1-2, with 9 bases fitting TRBD1. CDR3 size: 13 residues. Per the germline V gene, CDR1 is SEHNR and CDR2 is FQNEAQ (reference sequence). V gave up 4 bases and J gave up 7 bases; unmatched junction bases: 4. This CDR3 reads CASSSTGGFGYTF. The CDR3 DNA sequence: TGTGCCAGCAGCTCGACAGGGGGTTTTGGCTACACCTTC.

This clone was counted a single time. The chain joins TRBV7-2 to TRBJ2-2; D gene uncertain. Trimming left V 2 bases short and J 9 bases short, with 10 bases between. The CDR3 length is 13 residues. Per germline, CDR1 SGHTA and CDR2 FQGNSA. CDR3 sequence: CASSLLEPRELFF. The CDR3 nucleotides read TGTGCCAGCAGCTTACTTGAGCCTCGGGAGCTGTTTTTT.

This clone was seen more than once but under ten times. This rearrangement joins TRBV9 to TRBJ1-2, with D unclear. From germline, CDR1 is SGDLS and CDR2 YYNGEE. This CDR3 is built from 14 residues. V dropped 0 bases and J dropped 0 bases, with 6 bases sitting between them. The CDR3 here is CASSVAKANYGYTF. The CDR3 nucleotides read TGTGCCAGCAGCGTAGCTAAAGCTAACTATGGCTACACCTTC.

The chain is built from TRBV7-9 and TRBJ1-1; 7 bases are a match to TRBD1. The CDR3 sequence is 14 residues long. The germline V gene has CDR1 SEHNR and CDR2 FQNEAQ (reference sequence). Trimming took 4 bases from V and 0 from J; bases not matched to a gene: 2. CDR3 region: CASSSGQLNTEAFF. CDR3 in DNA: TGTGCCAGCAGCTCGGGACAGTTGAACACTGAAGCTTTCTTT.

The V and J genes are TRBV15 and TRBJ2-1; a possible D gene is TRBD1 (6 bases). From germline, CDR1 is LNHNV and CDR2 YYDKDF (reference sequence). V lost 2 bases to trimming and J lost 6 bases, with 20 bases between them. The CDR3 runs 17 residues. The CDR3 DNA sequence: TGTGCCACCAGCAGAAACCCCCCCTCGGACAGACGCAATGAGCAGTTCTTC. Amino acids: CATSRNPPSDRRNEQFF.

The chain couples TRBV7-9 to TRBJ2-3; perhaps TRBD1 as D (5 bases). V was shortened by 2 bases and J by 2 bases, with 11 bases between the two germline ends. Germline assignment: CDR1 SEHNR and CDR2 FQNEAQ (reference sequence). This CDR3 has 15 residues. The CDR3, as DNA: TGTGCCAGCAGCTTAAACCCAGGGAACACAGATACGCAGTATTTT. It is translated as CASSLNPGNTDTQYF.

In its sample, this clone was seen once. The gene calls are TRBV4-1 and TRBJ2-7; possible D gene TRBD2, 6 bases. V lost 0 bases and J lost 0, with 15 bases in between. Germline CDR1 MGHRA, CDR2 YSYEKL. CDR3 length equals 17 residues. CDR3 bases: TGCGCCAGCAGCCAAGATGGGAGTAGCGGACTCTCCTACGAGCAGTACTTC. Encoded protein: CASSQDGSSGLSYEQYF.

This chain links TRBV2 with TRBJ1-1; a possible D gene is TRBD1 (5 bases). CDR3 length: 17 residues. CDR1 is SNHLY, CDR2 FYNNEI, per germline. Trimming removed 5 bases at V and 3 bases at J, with 22 bases between. Here the CDR3 reads CASSHHDPGSLDTEAFF. DNA for the CDR3: TGTGCCAGCAGTCACCACGACCCAGGGTCCTTGGACACTGAAGCTTTCTTT.

The chain uses TRBV24-1 and TRBJ1-5; weak D call: TRBD1 (5 bases). V lost 4 bases and J lost 6, with 15 bases in between. This CDR3 spans 15 amino acids. Germline V lookup: CDR1 KGHDR, CDR2 SFDVKD. The CDR3 DNA reads TGTGCCACCAGTGAAGCGGGGGTGGATGCTCAGCCCCAGCATTTT. Its protein is CATSEAGVDAQPQHF.

The chain recombines TRBV7-9 with TRBJ2-3; TRBD2 agrees at 11 bases. The CDR3 is 17 amino acids. The V gene end was trimmed by 3 bases and the J gene end by 2 bases; junction bases not matched to a gene: 7. Germline V gene data show CDR1 as SEHNR and CDR2 as FQNEAQ (reference sequence). The CDR3 DNA reads as TGTGCCAGCAGCTTCCCGACTAGCGGGATACACACAGATACGCAGTATTTT. This sequence encodes CASSFPTSGIHTDTQYF.

The genes are TRBV12-5 and TRBJ1-5; tentative D call: TRBD1 (5 bases). CDR3 size: 17 residues. The germline gives CDR1 LGHNT, CDR2 FRNRAP. V dropped 5 bases and J dropped 2 bases, with 19 bases sitting between them. CDR3 coding DNA: TGTGCTAGTGGTATTGGGGGGTCAGCCGGGGGCAATCAGCCCCAGCATTTT. Encoded protein: CASGIGGSAGGNQPQHF.

The chain is built from TRBV28 and TRBJ1-5; 7 bases fit TRBD1. This CDR3 region has 14 residues. Germline CDR1 and CDR2: MDHEN and SYDVKM. The junction had 6 bases not matched to a gene; V was cut back by 10 bases and J by 0 bases. The chain's CDR3 is CATTDRNSNQPQHF. DNA of the CDR3: TGTGCCACCACGGACAGGAATAGCAATCAGCCCCAGCATTTT.

With respect to this clone: The same CDR3 can be traced to other DNA sequences in this sample. The gene calls are TRBV7-9 and TRBJ2-7, with 12 nucleotides matching TRBD2. J lost 4 bases, V lost 3 bases, and 7 bases had no gene match. The germline CDR1 and CDR2 sequences are SEHNR and FQNEAQ (reference sequence). The CDR3 spans 16 residues. The CDR3 loop reads CASSFLAGGPLYEQYF. CDR3 bases: TGTGCCAGCAGCTTCCTAGCGGGAGGGCCTCTGTACGAGCAGTACTTC.

The chain recombines TRBV11-2 with TRBJ1-3; D possibly corresponds to TRBD1 (5 bases). Germline V gives CDR1 SGHAT, CDR2 FQNNGV. This CDR3 is 16 amino acids long. V shed 2 bases and J shed 0 bases, with 11 bases lying between them. CDR3 in DNA: TGTGCCAGCAGCTTAAGCAGACAGAGCTCTGGAAACACCATATATTTT. Translation: CASSLSRQSSGNTIYF.